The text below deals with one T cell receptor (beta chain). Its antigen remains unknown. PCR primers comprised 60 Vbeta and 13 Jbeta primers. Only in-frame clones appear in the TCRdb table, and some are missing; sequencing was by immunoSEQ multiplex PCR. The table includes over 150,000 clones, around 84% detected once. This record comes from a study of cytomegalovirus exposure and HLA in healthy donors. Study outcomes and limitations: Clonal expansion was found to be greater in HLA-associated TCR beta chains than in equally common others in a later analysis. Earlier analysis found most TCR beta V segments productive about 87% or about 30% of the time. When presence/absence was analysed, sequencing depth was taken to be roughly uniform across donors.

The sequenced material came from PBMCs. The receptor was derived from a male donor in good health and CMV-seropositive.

Written as DNA, the CDR3 is TGTGCCAGCAGTGAAACGGAGTGGCCGGGGAACACTGAAGCTTTCTTT. Protein sequence: CASSETEWPGNTEAFF. The chain combines TRBV2 with TRBJ1-1; D remains ambiguous. Germline V lookup: CDR1 SNHLY, CDR2 FYNNEI. This CDR3 region has 16 residues. Trimming removed 2 bases from V and 1 base from J, with 14 bases in between. The full variable domain, its missing parts supplied by reference TRBV2 and TRBJ1-1, is EPEVTQTPSHQVTQMGQEVILRCVPISNHLYFYWYRQILGQKVEFLVSFYNNEISEKSEIFDDQFSVERPDGSNFTLKIRSTKLEDSAMYFCASSETEWPGNTEAFFGQGTRLTVV.